This TCR beta chain was captured by sequencing in a study of cytomegalovirus exposure and HLA in healthy donors. Study-wide findings and caveats: Within an earlier analysis, most TCR beta V segments proved productive either about 87% or about 30% of the time.

With V trimmed by 4 bases and J by 2 bases, 2 bases remained unmatched. There are 15 residues in the CDR3. CDR1 is ENHRY, CDR2 SYGVKD, per germline. Comment on this clone: Its antigen is unknown.

The PCR had 60 Vbeta and 13 Jbeta primers. Produced via immunoSEQ multiplex PCR; TCRdb's table is partial and in-frame only. The sample has 250,000 to 350,000 clones, about nine tenths seen once. Sequencing was carried out using PBMCs. The chain joins TRBV10-3 to TRBJ1-3, with 10 bases aligning to TRBD1. This sequence originates from a middle-aged man in good health and CMV-seropositive. This CDR3 is CAISGGTGAGNTIYF. In DNA, the CDR3 is TGTGCCATCAGTGGGGGGACAGGGGCTGGAAACACCATATATTTT.